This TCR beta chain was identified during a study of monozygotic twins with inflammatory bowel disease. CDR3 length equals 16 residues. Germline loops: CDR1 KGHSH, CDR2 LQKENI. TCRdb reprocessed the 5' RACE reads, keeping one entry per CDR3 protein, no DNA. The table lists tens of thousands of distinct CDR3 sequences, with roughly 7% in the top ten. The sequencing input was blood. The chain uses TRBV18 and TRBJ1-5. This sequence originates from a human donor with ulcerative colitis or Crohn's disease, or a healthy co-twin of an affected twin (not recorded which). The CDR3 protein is CASSPPGSYSNQPQHF.